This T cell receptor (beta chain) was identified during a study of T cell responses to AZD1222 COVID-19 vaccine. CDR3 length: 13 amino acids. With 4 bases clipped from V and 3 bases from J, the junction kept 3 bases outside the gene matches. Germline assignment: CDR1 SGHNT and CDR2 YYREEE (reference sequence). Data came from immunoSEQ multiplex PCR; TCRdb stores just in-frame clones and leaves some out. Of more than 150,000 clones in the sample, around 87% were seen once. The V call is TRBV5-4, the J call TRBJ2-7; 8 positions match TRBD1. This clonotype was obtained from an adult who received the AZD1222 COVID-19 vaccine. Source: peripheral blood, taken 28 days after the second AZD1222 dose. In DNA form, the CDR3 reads TGTGCCAGCAGCCCAGGGGGCAGCTACGAGCAGTACTTC. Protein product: CASSPGGSYEQYF. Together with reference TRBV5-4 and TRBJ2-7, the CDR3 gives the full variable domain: ETGVTQSPTHLIKTRGQQVTLRCSSQSGHNTVSWYQQALGQGPQFIFQYYREEENGRGNFPPRFSGLQFPNYSSELNVNALELDDSALYLCASSPGGSYEQYFGPGTRLTVT.